These T cell receptor beta chains were read from a single sample in a study of beta chain features in type 1 diabetes. Produced via immunoSEQ multiplex PCR; TCRdb's table is partial and in-frame only. The table lists some 110,000 clones, roughly 15% of them singletons. Sequenced sample: central memory CD4+ T cells from blood. These receptors were collected from a man younger than 45 with type 1 diabetes. Each CDR3 is given with its conserved first and last residue. The order of the fields is D gene, clone size, V gene, J gene, CDR3 DNA, CDR3 protein. The D gene is left open where the match is weak. Clone size appears in some rows only: once, few, many, or a class for an expanded clone.

>.|few|TRBV6-1|TRBJ2-1
TGTGCCAGCAGTCGCTCAGGGGTTATCGACAATGAGCAGTTCTTC
CASSRSGVIDNEQFF
>.|.|TRBV30|TRBJ1-2
TGTGCCTGTCACGGGGGCGACCTATCTGGCTACACCTTC
CACHGGDLSGYTF
>.|few|TRBV7-7|TRBJ2-7
TGTGCCAGCAGCCCAATCGACAGGACCTACGAGCAGTACTTC
CASSPIDRTYEQYF
>TRBD2|.|TRBV28|TRBJ2-5
TGTGCCAGCAGTATAGGGACTAGCGGACAAGAGACCCAGTACTTC
CASSIGTSGQETQYF
>.|few|TRBV7-2|TRBJ2-2
TGTGCCAGCAGCCCCGTGAACACCGGGGAGCTGTTTTTT
CASSPVNTGELFF
>.|.|TRBV7-2|TRBJ1-2
TGTGCCAGCAGCCAGAACGGTCCAGGAAACTATGGCTACACCTTC
CASSQNGPGNYGYTF
>.|.|TRBV20-1|TRBJ2-1
TGCAGTGCTAGGGACATGAATGAGCAGTTCTTC
CSARDMNEQFF
>.|few|TRBV14|TRBJ1-4
TGTGCCAGCACCCTCCTTAGAGGGAACGAAAAACTGTTTTTT
CASTLLRGNEKLFF
>.|.|TRBV4-2|TRBJ2-7
TGTGCCAGCAGCCCGGCGGCCGCTCGCACCTACGAGCAGTACTTC
CASSPAAARTYEQYF
>.|.|TRBV10-3|TRBJ1-1
TGTGCCATCAGCGTCCCAGGTGGGAACACTGAAGCTTTCTTT
CAISVPGGNTEAFF
>.|few|TRBV5-1|TRBJ1-4
TGCGCCAGCAGCCTTGCAACTAATGAAAAACTGTTTTTT
CASSLATNEKLFF
>.|.|TRBV10-3|TRBJ1-2
TGTGCCATCAGTGGTTTAACGGGTGGCTACACCTTC
CAISGLTGGYTF
>.|many|TRBV29-1|TRBJ2-3
TGCAGCTCCGGGAGACCACTCACAGATACGCAGTATTTT
CSSGRPLTDTQYF
>.|.|TRBV4-2|TRBJ2-1
TGTGCCAGCAGCCAGCAGGGTAATGAGCAGTTCTTC
CASSQQGNEQFF
>TRBD1|.|TRBV7-2|TRBJ2-7
TGTGCCAGCAGCTTAGGAGGGACAGGGGGCTACGAGCAGTACTTC
CASSLGGTGGYEQYF
>.|.|TRBV5-1|TRBJ2-1
TGCGCCAGCAGCCAGAAGAACAATGAGCAGTTCTTC
CASSQKNNEQFF
>.|many|TRBV9|TRBJ2-3
TGTGCCAGCAGCGTAGCGGTTAGCACAGATACGCAGTATTTT
CASSVAVSTDTQYF
>TRBD1|few|TRBV19|TRBJ2-6
TGTGCCTGCAGGACAGGCAGTTCTGGGGCCAACGTCCTGACTTTC
CACRTGSSGANVLTF
>TRBD1|few|TRBV9|TRBJ2-7
TGTGCCAGCAGCCCCCGACAGGGTGGGTACGAGCAGTACTTC
CASSPRQGGYEQYF
>.|.|TRBV19|TRBJ1-2
TGTGCCAGTGCCCAGTACTATGGCTACACCTTC
CASAQYYGYTF
>.|many|TRBV30|TRBJ2-7
TGTGCCTGGAGTGTCATGGCGGAAAGCGGGGAGCAGTACTTC
CAWSVMAESGEQYF
>TRBD2|few|TRBV2|TRBJ2-2
TGTGCCAGCAGTCAGGAGGGGACTAGTCTCACCGGGGAGCTGTTTTTT
CASSQEGTSLTGELFF
>.|few|TRBV6-6|TRBJ2-3
TGTGCCAGCAGTTCGACAAGCGAGAGTGTTACGCAGTATTTT
CASSSTSESVTQYF
>TRBD1|.|TRBV29-1|TRBJ2-5
TGCAGCGTTGTGGGACAGGGGCAAGAGACCCAGTACTTC
CSVVGQGQETQYF
>.|many|TRBV5-1|TRBJ2-1
TGCGCCAGCAGCTTGGAGGGAGTTTACAATGAGCAGTTCTTC
CASSLEGVYNEQFF
>.|.|TRBV27|TRBJ2-1
TGTGCCAGCAGACAAAGACAGACGAGCTCCTACAATGAGCAGTTCTTC
CASRQRQTSSYNEQFF
>.|.|TRBV6-5|TRBJ2-7
TGTGCCAGCAGGTCCGGGGCGTACGAGCAGTACTTC
CASRSGAYEQYF
>TRBD1|.|TRBV10-1|TRBJ1-2
TGCGCCAGCTGGGGACAGGGATTTGGCTATGGCTACACCTTC
CASWGQGFGYGYTF
>TRBD1|.|TRBV4-3|TRBJ2-7
TGCGCCAGCAGCCGCGGGACAGGGGATTCCTACGAGCAGTACTTC
CASSRGTGDSYEQYF
>TRBD1|.|TRBV5-1|TRBJ2-5
TGCGCCAGCAGTACCGGGACAGGGGCGAGAGAGACCCAGTACTTC
CASSTGTGARETQYF